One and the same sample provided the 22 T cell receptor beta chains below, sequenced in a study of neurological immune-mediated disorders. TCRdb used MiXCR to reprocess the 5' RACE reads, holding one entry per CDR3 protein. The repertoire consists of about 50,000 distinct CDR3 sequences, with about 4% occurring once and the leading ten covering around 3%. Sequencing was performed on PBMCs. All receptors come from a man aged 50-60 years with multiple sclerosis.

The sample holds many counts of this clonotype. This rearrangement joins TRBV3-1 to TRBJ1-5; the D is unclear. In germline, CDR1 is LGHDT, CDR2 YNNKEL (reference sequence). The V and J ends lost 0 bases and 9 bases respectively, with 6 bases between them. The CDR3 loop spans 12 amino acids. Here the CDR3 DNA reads TGTGCCAGCAGCCAAGATCCGGGGCCCCAGCATTTT. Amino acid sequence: CASSQDPGPQHF.

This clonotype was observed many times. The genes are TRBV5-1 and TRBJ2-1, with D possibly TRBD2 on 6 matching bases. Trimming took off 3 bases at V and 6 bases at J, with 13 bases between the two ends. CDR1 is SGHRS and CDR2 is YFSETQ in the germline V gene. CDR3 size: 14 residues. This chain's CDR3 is CASSSTAGLNEQFF. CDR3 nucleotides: TGCGCCAGCAGCTCGACAGCGGGCCTCAATGAGCAGTTCTTC.

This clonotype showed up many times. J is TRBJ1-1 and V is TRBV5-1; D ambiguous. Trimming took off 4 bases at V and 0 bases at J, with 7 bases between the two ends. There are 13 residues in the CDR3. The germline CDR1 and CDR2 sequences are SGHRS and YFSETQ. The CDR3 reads CASSDAMNTEAFF. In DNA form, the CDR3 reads TGCGCCAGCAGCGACGCAATGAACACTGAAGCTTTCTTT.

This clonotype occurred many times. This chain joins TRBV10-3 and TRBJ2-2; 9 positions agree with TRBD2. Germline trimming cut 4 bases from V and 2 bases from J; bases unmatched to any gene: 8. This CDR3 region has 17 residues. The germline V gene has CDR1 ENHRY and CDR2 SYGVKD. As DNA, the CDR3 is TGTGCCATCAGTGTCAGTAGCGGGGGACCTAACACCGGGGAGCTGTTTTTT. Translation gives CAISVSSGGPNTGELFF.

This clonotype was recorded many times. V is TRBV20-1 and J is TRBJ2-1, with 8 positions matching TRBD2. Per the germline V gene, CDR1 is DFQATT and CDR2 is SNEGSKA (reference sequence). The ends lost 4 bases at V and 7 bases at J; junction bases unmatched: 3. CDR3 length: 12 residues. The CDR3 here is CSAMTSENEQFF. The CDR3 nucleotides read TGCAGTGCTATGACTAGCGAGAATGAGCAGTTCTTC.

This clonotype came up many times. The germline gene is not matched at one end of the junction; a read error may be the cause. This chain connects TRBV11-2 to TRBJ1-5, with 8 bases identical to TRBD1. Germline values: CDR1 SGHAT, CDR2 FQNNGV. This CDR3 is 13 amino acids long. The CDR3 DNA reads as TGTGCCAGCAGCTTAGATCGGACAGGGTTTCAGAATTTT. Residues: CASSLDRTGFQNF.

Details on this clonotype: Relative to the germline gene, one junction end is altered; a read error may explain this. This chain's CDR3 is CASSGGTAGTGNAIYF. DNA for the CDR3: TGTGCCAGCAGTGGGGGGACAGCCGGAACTGGAAACGCCATATATTTT. This rearrangement joins TRBV6-1 to TRBJ1-3, with TRBD1 matching over 7 bases. The CDR3 runs 16 residues. CDR1 is MNHNS and CDR2 is SASEGT in the germline V gene.

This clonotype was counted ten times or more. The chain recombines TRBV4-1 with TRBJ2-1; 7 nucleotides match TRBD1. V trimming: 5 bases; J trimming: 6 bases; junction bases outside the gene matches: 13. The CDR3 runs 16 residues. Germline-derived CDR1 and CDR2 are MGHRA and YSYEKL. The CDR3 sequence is CASSTGQAARSNEQFF. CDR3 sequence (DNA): TGCGCCAGCAGCACAGGACAGGCCGCCAGATCCAATGAGCAGTTCTTC.

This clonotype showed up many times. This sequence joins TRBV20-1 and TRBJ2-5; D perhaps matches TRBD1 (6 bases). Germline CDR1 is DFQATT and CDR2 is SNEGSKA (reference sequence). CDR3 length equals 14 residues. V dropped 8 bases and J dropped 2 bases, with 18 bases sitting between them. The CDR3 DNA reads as TGCAGTACAGGAGAGGGGACACCGCAAGAGACCCAGTACTTC. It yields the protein CSTGEGTPQETQYF.

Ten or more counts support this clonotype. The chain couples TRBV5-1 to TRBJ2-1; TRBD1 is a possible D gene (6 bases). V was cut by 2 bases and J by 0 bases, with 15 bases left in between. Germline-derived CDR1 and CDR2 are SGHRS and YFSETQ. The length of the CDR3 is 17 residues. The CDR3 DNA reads TGCGCCAGCAGCTTCACCAGGGGCGGAAACTCCTACAATGAGCAGTTCTTC. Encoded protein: CASSFTRGGNSYNEQFF.

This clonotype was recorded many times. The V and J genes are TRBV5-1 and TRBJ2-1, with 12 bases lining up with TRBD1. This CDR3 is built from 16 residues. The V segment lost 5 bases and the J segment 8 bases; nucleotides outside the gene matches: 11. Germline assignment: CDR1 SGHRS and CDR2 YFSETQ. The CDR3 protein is CASSSYGTGGLDEQFF. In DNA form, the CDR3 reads TGCGCCAGCAGTTCATACGGGACAGGGGGCCTCGATGAGCAGTTCTTC.

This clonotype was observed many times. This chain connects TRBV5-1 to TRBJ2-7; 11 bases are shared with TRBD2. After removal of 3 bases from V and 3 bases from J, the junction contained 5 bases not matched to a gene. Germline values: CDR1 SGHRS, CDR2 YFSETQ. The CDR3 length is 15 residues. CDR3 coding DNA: TGCGCCAGCAGCTCCCGACTAGCGGGGAACTACGAGCAGTACTTC. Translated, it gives CASSSRLAGNYEQYF.

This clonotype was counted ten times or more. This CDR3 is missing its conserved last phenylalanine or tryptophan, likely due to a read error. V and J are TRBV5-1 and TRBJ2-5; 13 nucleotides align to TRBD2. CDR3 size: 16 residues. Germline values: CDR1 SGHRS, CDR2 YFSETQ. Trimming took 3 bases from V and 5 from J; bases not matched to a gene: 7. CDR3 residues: CASSWTSGGPAETQYC. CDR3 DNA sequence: TGCGCCAGCAGCTGGACTAGCGGGGGCCCGGCGGAGACCCAGTACTGC.

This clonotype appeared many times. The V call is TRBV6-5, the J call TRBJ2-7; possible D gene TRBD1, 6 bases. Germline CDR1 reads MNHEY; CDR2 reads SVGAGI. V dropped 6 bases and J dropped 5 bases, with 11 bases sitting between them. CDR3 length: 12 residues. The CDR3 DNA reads TGTGCCAGCAGAGACACAGGGAACGAGCAGTACTTC. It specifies CASRDTGNEQYF.

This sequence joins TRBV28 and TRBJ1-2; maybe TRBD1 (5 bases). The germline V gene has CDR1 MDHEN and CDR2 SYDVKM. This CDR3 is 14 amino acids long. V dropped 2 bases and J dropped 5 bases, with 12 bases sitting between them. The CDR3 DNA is TGTGCCAGCAGTTTAGGAGGCAGGGATTATGGCTACACCTTC. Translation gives CASSLGGRDYGYTF.

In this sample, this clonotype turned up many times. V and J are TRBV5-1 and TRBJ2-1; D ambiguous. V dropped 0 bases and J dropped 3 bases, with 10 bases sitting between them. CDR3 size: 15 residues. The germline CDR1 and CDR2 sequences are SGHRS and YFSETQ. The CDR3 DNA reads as TGCGCCAGCAGCTTGGGGTTAAATAACTACAATGAGCAGTTCTTC. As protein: CASSLGLNNYNEQFF.

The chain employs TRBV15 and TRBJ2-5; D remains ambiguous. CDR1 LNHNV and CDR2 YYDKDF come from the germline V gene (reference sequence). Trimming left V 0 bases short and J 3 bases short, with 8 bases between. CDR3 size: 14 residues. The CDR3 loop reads CATSRDSGKETQYF. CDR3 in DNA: TGTGCCACCAGCAGAGATTCTGGAAAAGAGACCCAGTACTTC.

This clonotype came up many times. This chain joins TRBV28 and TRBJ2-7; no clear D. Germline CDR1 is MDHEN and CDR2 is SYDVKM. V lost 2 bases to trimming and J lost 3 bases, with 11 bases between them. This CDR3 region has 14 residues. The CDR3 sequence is CASSLGVVGYEQYF. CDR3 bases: TGTGCCAGCAGTTTAGGAGTAGTGGGCTACGAGCAGTACTTC.

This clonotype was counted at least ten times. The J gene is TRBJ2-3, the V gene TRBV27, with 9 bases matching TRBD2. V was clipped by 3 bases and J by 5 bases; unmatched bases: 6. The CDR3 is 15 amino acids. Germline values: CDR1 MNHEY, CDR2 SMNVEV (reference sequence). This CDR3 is CASSFVASGKDTQYF. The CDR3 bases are TGTGCCAGCAGTTTTGTAGCTAGCGGGAAAGATACGCAGTATTTT.

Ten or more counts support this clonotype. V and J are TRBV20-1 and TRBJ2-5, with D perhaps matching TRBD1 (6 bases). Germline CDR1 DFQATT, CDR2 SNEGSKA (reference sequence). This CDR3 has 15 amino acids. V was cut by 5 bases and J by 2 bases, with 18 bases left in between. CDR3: CSAGTGLGAQETQYF. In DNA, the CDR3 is TGCAGTGCTGGAACAGGGTTGGGGGCACAAGAGACCCAGTACTTC.

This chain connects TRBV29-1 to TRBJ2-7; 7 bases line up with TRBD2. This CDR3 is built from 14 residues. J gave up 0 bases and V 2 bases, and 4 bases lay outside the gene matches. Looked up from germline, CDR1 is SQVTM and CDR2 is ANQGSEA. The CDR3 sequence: CSVERGVGSYEQYF. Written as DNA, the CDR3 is TGCAGCGTTGAACGGGGGGTAGGCTCCTACGAGCAGTACTTC.

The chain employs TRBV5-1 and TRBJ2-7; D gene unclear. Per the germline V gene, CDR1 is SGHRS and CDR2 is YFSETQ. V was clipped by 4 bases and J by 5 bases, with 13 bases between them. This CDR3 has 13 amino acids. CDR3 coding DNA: TGCGCCAGCAGCGACGAGACCGCGCACGAGCAGTACTTC. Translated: CASSDETAHEQYF.